Listed below are T cell receptor beta chains from one sample, sequenced in a study of cytomegalovirus exposure and HLA in healthy donors. Here immunoSEQ multiplex PCR was the method, and the copy in TCRdb shows in-frame clones only, minus some. The data contain about 220,000 clones, roughly 75% of them seen just once; the ten biggest clones take up approximately 1.7%. Material for sequencing was PBMCs. These receptors originate from a woman aged 25 to 39 in good health and CMV-seronegative. Each CDR3 is given with its conserved first and last residue. The D gene is left open where the match is weak. The size entry is marked missing in some rows and otherwise reads once, few, many or a size class.

cdr3_nt | cdr3_aa | d_call | j_call | clone_size | v_call
TGTGCCAGCAGACCCCGCGATTACACTGAAGCTTTCTTT | CASRPRDYTEAFF | NA | TRBJ1-1 | few | TRBV11-3
TGTGCCAGCAGTTTTCGGGGAGAGAGCAATCAGCCCCAGCATTTT | CASSFRGESNQPQHF | NA | TRBJ1-5 | NA | TRBV27
TGTGCCAGCAGCCCCATGAGGGGGGGGCCCGGAGATACGCAGTATTTT | CASSPMRGGPGDTQYF | NA | TRBJ2-3 | few | TRBV7-3
TGTGCCAGCAGCGCTCTACAGGTGGGACATTCTGGAAACACCATATATTTT | CASSALQVGHSGNTIYF | NA | TRBJ1-3 | NA | TRBV11-3
TGTGCCAGCAGCCAAGATTCTAGCTCCGATGAGCAGTTCTTC | CASSQDSSSDEQFF | NA | TRBJ2-1 | NA | TRBV4-2
TGTGCCCCCCGGACTAGCGGGAGGGCCGGGCTAGATACGCAGTATTTT | CAPRTSGRAGLDTQYF | TRBD2 | TRBJ2-3 | NA | TRBV10-3
TGTGCCTGGAGTGCCGGTTCTGGAAACACCATATATTTT | CAWSAGSGNTIYF | NA | TRBJ1-3 | NA | TRBV30
TGTGCCAGCAGTTACTCGGCCCGGGAGGGTTACGAGCAGTACTTC | CASSYSAREGYEQYF | TRBD2 | TRBJ2-7 | NA | TRBV6-5
TGTGCCAGCAGCTGGACAGGGTTCTACGAGCAGTACTTC | CASSWTGFYEQYF | TRBD1 | TRBJ2-7 | NA | TRBV6-6
TGTGCTAGTGGTTTTGGGACAGCCGATTACAATGAGCAGTTCTTC | CASGFGTADYNEQFF | TRBD1 | TRBJ2-1 | few | TRBV12-5
TGTGCCAGCAGCTTAGAGGGACAGGGGAACACTGAAGCTTTCTTT | CASSLEGQGNTEAFF | TRBD1 | TRBJ1-1 | few | TRBV11-2
TGTGCCAGCAGCTTAGGTCCAGGGGACTATGGCTACACCTTC | CASSLGPGDYGYTF | NA | TRBJ1-2 | once | TRBV7-6
TGCGCCAGCAGCCCGGCCTCCGGGACTAGCGGTTACGAGCAGTACTTC | CASSPASGTSGYEQYF | TRBD2 | TRBJ2-7 | NA | TRBV4-1
TGTGCCAGCAGTGACGCGAGGACAGGGTCCTACGAGCAGTACTTC | CASSDARTGSYEQYF | TRBD1 | TRBJ2-7 | NA | TRBV6-1
TGTGCCAGCAGAAATCTGGCAGGGATGAACACTGAAGCTTTCTTT | CASRNLAGMNTEAFF | NA | TRBJ1-1 | NA | TRBV6-5
TGTGCCAGCAGCAAAGTCGGTCTAGCGGGAGGGCCGAATAGGACCCAGTACTTC | CASSKVGLAGGPNRTQYF | NA | TRBJ2-5 | NA | TRBV21-1
TGTGCCAGCAGGTTTTCGGGGGTAAGCCAAGAGACCCAGTACTTC | CASRFSGVSQETQYF | NA | TRBJ2-5 | NA | TRBV2